This T cell receptor (beta chain) is drawn from a study of spatial heterogeneity in lung cancer (dated by TCRdb to the late 2010s). Looking at the study overall: Samples were obtained from approximately 70 patients with early-stage, untreated non-small cell lung cancer from the lung TRACERx cohort. In the raw uncorrected reads, each unique combination of TCR and UMI appeared more than ten times on average. Beta-chain transcripts were consistently detected in greater numbers than alpha-chain transcripts, which likely reflects a higher abundance of beta-chain transcripts. Follow-up PBMC samples were sequenced whenever available, and the median time to follow-up was around two years after resection. Both alpha and beta chains were TCR-sequenced in 200 to 250 tumor regions, approximately 67 matched nontumor lung samples and around 50 PBMC samples obtained at surgery. Nonsynonymous mutation counts, determined by whole-exome sequencing of tumor tissue, were related to TCR repertoire features. In non-small cell lung cancer, the study made a quantitative comparison of TCR alpha and beta repertoires among multiple tumor regions, matched nontumor lung and blood. Study-wide conclusions, independent of this receptor: Comparisons of baseline and follow-up blood repertoires included only 14 patients. Ubiquitous expanded tumor TCRs were detected in blood more often at tumor resection than at routine follow-up. Confirming at a functional level the hypothesis that regional TCRs recognize regional mutations was considered to require additional single-cell paired TCR alpha and beta sequencing.

Via the germline V gene, CDR1 is SGHRS and CDR2 YFSETQ. The CDR3 sequence holds 14 residues, the cysteine and phenylalanine included. CDR3 DNA only is kept here, 42 bases in frame from base 1. V sheds 2 bases and J sheds 1 base, leaving 9 bases between their ends. Library prep was done by 5' RACE. The sequencer was a NextSeq 500. The TCR library protocol attached a unique molecular identifier to each TCR cDNA molecule to allow correction of PCR and sequencing errors. Under the source paper's analysis protocol: TCR identification, UMI-based error correction and CDR3 extraction were all carried out with Decombinator tools. TCRs above a frequency of 2 per 1,000, corresponding to the top 1% of the tumor frequency distribution, were defined as expanded. Each repertoire was subsampled 100 times to 5,000 TCRs, after which Renyi diversity was computed with the R vegan package. CDR3 similarity networks were built from amino acid triplet string-kernel similarity, connecting CDR3s with pairwise similarity above 0.82. Using fastp at Q25 and MiXCR, TCRdb reprocessed the public reads and kept productive beta chains. Rows merge per CDR3 protein into single entries with the most common DNA and genes. These V and J calls rely on TCRdb rather than the paper's analysis. The sample records under 150,000 distinct CDR3 sequences, 10% to 15% of which are singletons. Of the sample, around a sixth falls within the top ten clones.

Regarding this clonotype: Its target antigen remains unknown. No qualities accompany the bases; no much larger clone lies one base away.

The time point label of this sample denotes: blood at routine non-recurrence follow-up after resection. Whole RNA extracted from tumor and nontumor lung tissue, or from cryopreserved PBMC samples, was used for TCR sequencing without cell sorting. Only patients with enough RNA available from two or more tumor regions were chosen for TCR sequencing. The clonotype originates from a male donor with early-stage non-small cell lung cancer. The material was PBMCs, obtained at follow-up. This chain joins TRBV5-1 to TRBJ2-5; the D gene is perhaps TRBD2, on 6 matching bases. At the DNA level, the sequence is TGCGCCAGCAGCTTACTAGCTTTCCAAGAGACCCAGTACTTC. Its product reads: CASSLLAFQETQYF.